This T cell receptor (beta chain) was sequenced during a study of regulatory T cells in long-lasting Graves disease. Investigators prepared the TCR beta libraries by applying iRepertoire HTBI primers and Arm-PCR of CDR3 regions. TCRdb fed the multiplex PCR reads into MiXCR, producing one record per CDR3 protein. Of under 300,000 distinct CDR3 sequences listed, about 17% are singletons. Time point noted: newly diagnosed GD, antithyroid drugs for less than 3 months. TCR sequences were obtained from RNA taken from PBMCs. Study results and caveats: It was in persistent disease that TRBV28, TRBJ1-2 and TRBJ2-5 were favored. Thyroid tissue went unstudied; only peripheral blood was examined. Persistent patients had more shared public clonotypes (fewer than 3,000) than new patients (about 920).

The germline gives CDR1 MGHRA, CDR2 YSYEKL. The CDR3 loop spans 16 amino acids. V shed 1 base and J 3 bases; nucleotides not matched to a gene: 9. Notes on this clonotype: The antigen remains unidentified.

The sequence derives from a female donor with Graves disease. The rearrangement uses TRBV4-1 and TRBJ2-7, with 7 bases lining up with TRBD1. The sequenced sample was peripheral blood mononuclear cells (PBMCs), obtained at new diagnosis, from a patient treated with antithyroid drugs. The DNA of the CDR3 is TGCGCCAGCAGCCAAGTCCTCCGGGACAGACACTACGAGCAGTACTTC. Translating it yields CASSQVLRDRHYEQYF.